In this sample, the clone carrying this T cell receptor (beta chain) is medium-sized. Its antigen is unidentified. The CDR3 contains 14 residues. Germline loops: CDR1 MNHNY, CDR2 SVGAGI (reference sequence). V was trimmed by 6 bases and J by 4 bases, leaving 15 bases between them. These data come from a study of STAT3 mutations in large granular lymphocyte leukemia. General study points: Some patients had dominant TCR clones larger than their STAT3 mutant burden. Every T-cell large granular lymphocyte leukemia patient had at least one immunodominant TCR beta clonotype. Some patients had persisting codominant clonotypes that could mask small clones.

TCRbeta libraries averaged about 44,000 productive templates per sample. Sequencing was performed with immunoSEQ multiplex PCR; in TCRdb, only in-frame clones are kept and a portion is missing. The data contain 2,000 or so clones, more than 55% of them singletons. This TCR was sampled from a man aged 55 to 70 with T-cell large granular lymphocyte leukemia. Some clones in this sample may be carry-over from other donors' samples. Material for sequencing was peripheral blood mononuclear cells. J is TRBJ1-2 and V is TRBV6-6; D is undetermined. The CDR3 protein is CASSPHTDGYGYTF. CDR3 coding DNA: TGTGCCAGCAGCCCCCATACAGACGGCTATGGCTACACCTTC.